The 2 T cell receptor beta chains below all came from one sample that was sequenced in a study of technical replicates of blood from several donors. The protocol was immunoSEQ multiplex PCR, while the TCRdb copy is restricted to in-frame clones and leaves out a portion. The sample consists of almost 85,000 clones, around 97% of them appearing once. Material: T cells isolated from PBMCs. All receptors derive from a human donor in good health.

This clone was seen just once. This chain joins TRBV29-1 and TRBJ2-1; the D is unclear. V shed 4 bases and J shed 8 bases, with 12 bases lying between them. CDR3 length equals 12 residues. The germline V gene encodes CDR1 SQVTM and CDR2 ANQGSEA. The CDR3 DNA is TGCAGCGTTGGTCAGGCAATAGATGAGCAGTTCTTC. Protein product: CSVGQAIDEQFF.

The V call is TRBV5-6, the J call TRBJ2-2; weak D call: TRBD1 (6 bases). The CDR3 contains 15 residues. V shed 5 bases and J shed 4 bases, with 15 bases lying between them. CDR1 is SGHDT and CDR2 is YYEEEE in the germline V gene. Written as DNA, the CDR3 is TGTGCCAGCAGGGTGTTTGGGACAAGCACCGGGGAGCTGTTTTTT. It translates to CASRVFGTSTGELFF.